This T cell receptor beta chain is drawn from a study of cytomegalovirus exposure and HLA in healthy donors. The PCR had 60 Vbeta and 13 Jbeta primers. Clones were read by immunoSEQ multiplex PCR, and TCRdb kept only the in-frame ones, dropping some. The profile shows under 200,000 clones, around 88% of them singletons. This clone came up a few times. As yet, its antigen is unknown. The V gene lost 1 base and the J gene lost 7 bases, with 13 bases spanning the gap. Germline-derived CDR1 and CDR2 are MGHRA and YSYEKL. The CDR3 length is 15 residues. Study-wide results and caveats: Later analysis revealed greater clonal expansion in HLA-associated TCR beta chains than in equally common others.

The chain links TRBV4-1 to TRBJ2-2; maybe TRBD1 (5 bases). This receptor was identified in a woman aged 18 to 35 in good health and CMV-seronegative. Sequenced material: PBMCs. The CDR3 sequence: CASSQVPDTYGELFF. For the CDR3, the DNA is TGCGCCAGCAGCCAAGTACCGGACACCTACGGGGAGCTGTTTTTT.